A selection of T cell receptor beta chains follows, all from one sample in a study of blood T cell repertoires in COVID-19. The table came from immunoSEQ multiplex PCR; TCRdb's copy has only in-frame clones and leaves some out. The sample yields about 350,000 clones, 87% seen once. Sequencing was done on a sample of peripheral blood. The receptors shown here come from a man aged 30 to 39 with COVID-19, enrolled during active disease. The CDR3 runs from the conserved cysteine through the conserved F or W. The D gene is left open where the match is weak. For some rows the clone size is stated as once, few or many, or as a class when expanded; others skip it.

>TRBJ1-1|-|-|TRBV19
CAIHNTDGNEAFF
TGTGCCATACATAACACGGACGGGAATGAAGCTTTCTTT
>TRBJ2-7|TRBD1|-|TRBV10-3
CAIGRDRVDEQYF
TGTGCCATCGGGCGGGACAGGGTTGACGAGCAGTACTTC
>TRBJ2-1|-|-|TRBV4-1
CASSQGGLRVYNEQFF
TGCGCCAGCAGCCAAGGAGGCTTAAGAGTGTACAATGAGCAGTTCTTC
>TRBJ2-7|-|-|TRBV10-3
CAISESSFTGGDEQYF
TGTGCCATCAGTGAGTCGAGTTTTACGGGGGGCGACGAGCAGTACTTC
>TRBJ2-6|TRBD1|-|TRBV7-9
CASSPLGQGASSGANVLTF
TGTGCCAGCAGCCCTCTAGGCCAGGGGGCGAGCTCTGGGGCCAACGTCCTGACTTTC
>TRBJ2-7|-|-|TRBV11-2
CASSLEGADEQYF
TGTGCCAGCAGCTTAGAGGGGGCGGACGAGCAGTACTTC
>TRBJ1-5|TRBD1|-|TRBV4-1
CASSQGQKGQPQHF
TGCGCCAGCAGCCAGGGACAGAAGGGTCAGCCCCAGCATTTT
>TRBJ2-1|TRBD2|once|TRBV4-1
CASSTRASGSLGTNEQFF
TGCGCCAGCAGCACCCGGGCTAGCGGGAGCCTGGGTACGAATGAGCAGTTCTTC
>TRBJ2-6|TRBD2|-|TRBV28
CASSFLAGASGANVLTF
TGTGCCAGCAGTTTCCTAGCGGGAGCCTCTGGGGCCAACGTCCTGACTTTC
>TRBJ1-6|-|-|TRBV27
CASSFARSSYNSPLHF
TGTGCCAGCAGTTTTGCTCGGAGCTCCTATAATTCACCCCTCCACTTT
>TRBJ1-1|TRBD1|-|TRBV6-6
CASSRGQGMNTEAFF
TGTGCCAGCAGTCGCGGACAGGGGATGAACACTGAAGCTTTCTTT
>TRBJ2-7|TRBD2|once|TRBV6-2/TRBV6-3
CASSYPLASGSLYEQYF
TGTGCCAGCAGTTACCCCCTGGCTAGCGGGAGCTTGTACGAGCAGTACTTC
>TRBJ1-1|-|-|TRBV7-2
CASSPVRWEAFF
TGTGCCAGCAGCCCTGTTCGCTGGGAGGCTTTCTTT
>TRBJ1-5|-|-|TRBV6-6
CASSYSEPQHF
TGTGCCAGCAGTTACTCCGAGCCCCAGCATTTT
>TRBJ1-2|-|-|TRBV6-5
CASSQRDTGTDGYTF
TGTGCCAGCAGTCAACGGGACACGGGCACGGATGGCTACACCTTC
>TRBJ1-2|TRBD1|few|TRBV5-4
CASSFGQAYGYTF
TGTGCCAGCAGCTTCGGACAGGCTTATGGCTACACCTTC
>TRBJ2-7|-|-|TRBV9
CASNQGGFTYEQYF
TGTGCCAGCAACCAGGGGGGCTTCACCTACGAGCAGTACTTC
>TRBJ1-1|-|once|TRBV24-1
CATSSATQGNTEAFF
TGTGCCACCTCCAGTGCGACTCAGGGAAACACTGAAGCTTTCTTT
>TRBJ2-7|-|-|TRBV27
CASSLVGRVYEQYF
TGTGCCAGCAGTTTAGTAGGTCGGGTTTACGAGCAGTACTTC
>TRBJ1-1|-|-|TRBV6-2/TRBV6-3
CASSARDIGETEAFF
TGTGCCAGCAGTGCCCGGGACATTGGGGAAACTGAAGCTTTCTTT
>TRBJ2-3|TRBD2|few|TRBV27
CASSLSQRGGYSRTDTQYF
TGTGCCAGCAGTTTATCACAGCGGGGGGGCTATTCGCGCACAGATACGCAGTATTTT
>TRBJ2-2|TRBD1|-|TRBV6-6
CASSLRGGAGGTSGTGELFF
TGTGCCAGCAGTCTACGCGGCGGGGCAGGGGGCACATCGGGCACCGGGGAGCTGTTTTTT
>TRBJ1-6|-|-|TRBV1
CTSSQDLSYNSPLHF
TGCACCAGCAGCCAAGACCTCTCCTATAATTCACCCCTCCACTTT
>TRBJ1-1|-|-|TRBV20-1
CSASPPRGRRSTEAFF
TGCAGTGCTAGTCCCCCAAGGGGCCGCCGGAGCACTGAAGCTTTCTTT
>TRBJ2-7|TRBD1|-|TRBV6-6
CASSPRVSTGAAGEQYF
TGTGCCAGCAGTCCCCGGGTTAGTACAGGGGCGGCTGGGGAGCAGTACTTC
>TRBJ2-3|TRBD2|-|TRBV9
CASSVLGTSGDTQYF
TGTGCCAGCAGCGTCTTAGGGACTAGCGGGGATACGCAGTATTTT
>TRBJ2-7|-|-|TRBV6-1
CASSKGAYEQYF
TGTGCCAGCAGTAAGGGAGCCTACGAGCAGTACTTC
>TRBJ2-5|-|-|TRBV28
CASAGGALEETQYF
TGTGCCAGCGCTGGCGGAGCTCTAGAAGAGACCCAGTACTTC
>TRBJ1-5|-|-|TRBV28
CASSLAPRLDQPQHF
TGTGCCAGCAGTTTGGCCCCCCGTTTGGATCAGCCCCAGCATTTT
>TRBJ2-5|-|-|TRBV28
CASSPRYRDQETQYF
TGTGCCAGCAGTCCCCGTTACAGGGACCAAGAGACCCAGTACTTC
>TRBJ2-3|-|-|TRBV6-1
CASSDWASASTDTQYF
TGTGCCAGCAGTGATTGGGCGTCAGCTAGCACAGATACGCAGTATTTT
>TRBJ2-5|-|-|TRBV7-3
CASSPTSRGSETQYF
TGTGCCAGCAGCCCGACGTCCAGAGGGAGTGAGACCCAGTACTTC
>TRBJ2-7|TRBD1|-|TRBV29-1
CSVDRGLNEQYF
TGCAGCGTGGACAGGGGACTTAACGAGCAGTACTTC
>TRBJ2-7|TRBD2|-|TRBV6-6
CASSHETSGKVEQYF
TGTGCCAGCAGTCACGAGACTAGCGGGAAGGTAGAGCAGTACTTC
>TRBJ1-3|TRBD1|-|TRBV6-5
CASSRQGRNTIYF
TGTGCCAGCAGCAGACAGGGCAGAAACACCATATATTTT
>TRBJ1-1|TRBD1|-|TRBV19
CASTGQGATYMNTEAFF
TGTGCCAGTACCGGGCAGGGGGCTACTTACATGAACACTGAAGCTTTCTTT
>TRBJ2-7|TRBD1|-|TRBV4-2
CASSQQGAVGGYYEQYF
TGTGCCAGCAGCCAACAGGGGGCAGTTGGCGGCTATTACGAGCAGTACTTC
>TRBJ2-7|TRBD1|-|TRBV5-4
CASREGQGPYEQYF
TGTGCCAGCAGGGAGGGACAGGGTCCCTACGAGCAGTACTTC
>TRBJ2-3|TRBD2|-|TRBV7-2
CASSSNRGADTQYF
TGTGCCAGCAGCTCTAACCGGGGGGCAGATACGCAGTATTTT
>TRBJ2-2|-|-|TRBV12-5
CASGLGGLGTGELFF
TGTGCTAGTGGTTTGGGGGGGCTTGGCACCGGGGAGCTGTTTTTT
>TRBJ1-6|TRBD1|-|TRBV6-6
CASRPGTENSPLHF
TGTGCCAGCAGACCCGGGACAGAGAATTCACCCCTCCACTTT
>TRBJ2-1|TRBD2|-|TRBV7-3
CASSLRVAASGLLDEQFF
TGTGCCAGCAGCTTAAGGGTGGCGGCTAGCGGGCTTTTGGATGAGCAGTTCTTC
>TRBJ1-6|TRBD1|-|TRBV14
CASSQTGIRSPLHF
TGTGCCAGCAGCCAGACAGGGATTAGATCACCCCTCCACTTT
>TRBJ2-3|-|-|TRBV2
CASRWAKTDF
TGTGCCAGCCGCTGGGCCAAGACGGATTTT
>TRBJ2-3|-|-|TRBV10-3
CAISESGTSTDTQYF
TGTGCCATCAGTGAGTCAGGGACTAGCACAGATACGCAGTATTTT
>TRBJ2-7|-|-|TRBV28
CASSSSGLAGVYEQYF
-
>TRBJ2-2|TRBD2|-|TRBV6-2/TRBV6-3
CASSYPLAGGPGELFF
TGTGCCAGCAGTTACCCTCTAGCGGGGGGGCCCGGGGAGCTGTTTTTT
>TRBJ2-7|TRBD1|-|TRBV19
CASSISGTGGYEQYF
TGTGCCAGTAGTATAAGTGGGACAGGGGGCTACGAGCAGTACTTC
>TRBJ2-5|-|-|TRBV7-2
CASSYSQGPVLQETQYF
TGTGCCAGCAGCTACTCCCAGGGGCCGGTCCTTCAAGAGACCCAGTACTTC